One and the same sample provided the 13 T cell receptor beta chains below, sequenced in a study of cytomegalovirus exposure and HLA in healthy donors. Clones were read by immunoSEQ multiplex PCR, and TCRdb kept only the in-frame ones, dropping some. Among some 290,000 clones listed, 88% were seen once. The sample comprised PBMCs. The receptor set was obtained from a man younger than 45 in good health and CMV-seronegative.

J is TRBJ2-7 and V is TRBV19; 7 bases line up with TRBD1. V lost 9 bases and J lost 3; bases outside the gene matches: 11. The germline V gene encodes CDR1 LNHDA and CDR2 SQIVND (reference sequence). This CDR3 contains 14 residues. The CDR3 protein is CASSKQGQLYEQYF. The CDR3 coding sequence is TGTGCCAGCTCAAAACAGGGACAGCTCTACGAGCAGTACTTC.

V gene TRBV27 combines with J gene TRBJ1-2, with 10 bases fitting TRBD1. This CDR3 has 13 amino acids. Trimming removed 6 bases from V and 4 bases from J; junction bases left unmatched: 2. Germline CDR1 MNHEY, CDR2 SMNVEV (reference sequence). This CDR3 is CASRRQGAYGYTF. The CDR3 coding sequence is TGTGCCAGCAGAAGACAGGGGGCCTATGGCTACACCTTC.

In its sample, this clone was seen many times. The chain employs TRBV19 and TRBJ1-6; 7 nucleotides align to TRBD1. CDR3 length: 17 residues. With V trimmed by 1 base and J by 7 bases, 10 bases remained unmatched. Germline V gene data show CDR1 as LNHDA and CDR2 as SQIVND (reference sequence). The CDR3 region is CASSIGNFGDSNSPLHF. The CDR3 coding sequence is TGTGCCAGTAGTATAGGGAACTTTGGGGACAGCAATTCACCCCTCCACTTT.

This chain connects TRBV10-3 to TRBJ1-4; D is perhaps TRBD1 (6 bases). The germline V gene encodes CDR1 ENHRY and CDR2 SYGVKD. The CDR3 has 13 residues. V gave up 8 bases and J gave up 8 bases, with 15 bases separating them. Written as DNA, the CDR3 is TGTGCCATCTCAGGGGCCGGGACAGAAAAACTGTTTTTT. Protein product: CAISGAGTEKLFF.

V gene TRBV5-4 combines with J gene TRBJ2-2; no reliable D call. The V gene's germline CDR1 is SGHNT and CDR2 YYREEE (reference sequence). The CDR3 spans 14 residues. Trimming left V 0 bases short and J 1 base short, with 4 bases between. CDR3 DNA: TGTGCCAGCAGCTTGGACAGGAACACCGGGGAGCTGTTTTTT. This translates into CASSLDRNTGELFF.

J is TRBJ1-2 and V is TRBV19, with 7 bases identical to TRBD1. CDR1 is LNHDA and CDR2 is SQIVND in the germline V gene (reference sequence). This CDR3 has 17 amino acids. The ends lost 7 bases at V and 2 bases at J; junction bases unmatched: 16. DNA for the CDR3: TGTGCCAGTACCACCATAGGGGGCCCGGGTACCAACTATGGCTACACCTTC. Translating gives CASTTIGGPGTNYGYTF.

The chain has TRBV6-6 and TRBJ2-5; 8 bases are a match to TRBD2. The CDR3 is made up of 16 amino acids. Germline lookup yields CDR1 MNHNY and CDR2 SVGAGI (reference sequence). J gave up 1 base and V 5 bases, and 9 bases lay outside the gene matches. DNA of the CDR3: TGTGCCAGCAGTCCGCTGCCGGGGGGGGGCCAAGAGACCCAGTACTTC. Translation gives CASSPLPGGGQETQYF.

V usage is TRBV27 and J usage is TRBJ1-6; D might be TRBD1 (5 bases). The CDR3 sequence is 13 residues long. CDR1 and CDR2 (germline): MNHEY, SMNVEV (reference sequence). Trimming pared 3 bases from V and 9 bases from J, leaving 9 bases between. Here the CDR3 reads CASSFFQGSPLHF. The CDR3 DNA reads as TGTGCCAGCAGTTTCTTTCAGGGTTCACCCCTCCACTTT.

This sequence joins TRBV4-3 and TRBJ2-7, with D possibly TRBD1 on 5 matching bases. Germline V gives CDR1 LGHNA, CDR2 YSLEER. CDR3 size: 14 residues. The ends were cut back, 1 base at V and 0 bases at J, with 7 bases in the middle. This CDR3 reads CASSQGQRSYEQYF. CDR3 coding DNA: TGCGCCAGCAGCCAAGGACAGCGCTCCTACGAGCAGTACTTC.

The rearrangement links TRBV9 to TRBJ1-6; TRBD1 matches at 7 bases. The CDR3 loop spans 15 amino acids. Looked up from germline, CDR1 is SGDLS and CDR2 is YYNGEE. The V gene end was trimmed by 3 bases and the J gene end by 5 bases; junction bases not matched to a gene: 5. As DNA, the CDR3 is TGTGCCAGCAGCGCGGGACAGATCAATAATTCACCCCTCCACTTT. It translates to CASSAGQINNSPLHF.

This chain links TRBV19 with TRBJ2-3; a weak D match, TRBD2 (6 bases). Deletions cut 3 bases from V and 2 bases from J, with 9 bases between. CDR1 LNHDA and CDR2 SQIVND come from the germline V gene (reference sequence). CDR3 length equals 14 residues. The CDR3 coding sequence is TGTGCCAGTAGTATGGAGGGCGTCACAGATACGCAGTATTTT. This codes for CASSMEGVTDTQYF.

Of note for this clone: This sample includes further DNA sequences coding for the same CDR3. The V gene is TRBV18, the J gene TRBJ2-7; D might be TRBD2 (5 bases). V shed 6 bases and J shed 3 bases, with 9 bases lying between them. Germline assignment: CDR1 KGHSH and CDR2 LQKENI. This CDR3 is built from 12 residues. Here the CDR3 reads CASSPAGYEQYF. As DNA, the CDR3 is TGTGCCAGCTCTCCCGCGGGCTACGAGCAGTACTTC.

The rearrangement joins TRBV7-2 to TRBJ1-2, with D possibly matching TRBD1 (6 bases). Germline CDR1 SGHTA, CDR2 FQGNSA. This CDR3 is built from 16 residues. The V and J ends lost 1 base and 7 bases respectively, with 19 bases between them. The CDR3 DNA is TGTGCCAGCAGCTTAGATATCGGACAGAGGGAGTCTGGCTACACCTTC. It yields the protein CASSLDIGQRESGYTF.